Listed here is a single T cell receptor (beta chain). The target antigen is unknown. The ends lost 6 bases at V and 4 bases at J; junction bases unmatched: 9. Germline V gene sequence: CDR1 MNHNY, CDR2 SVGAGI (reference sequence). This CDR3 has 16 residues. Some clones are missing from TCRdb's copy, which holds only in-frame ones; the method was immunoSEQ multiplex PCR. Among 75,000 to 90,000 clones listed, approximately 82% were seen once. This sample is drawn from a study of T cell responses to AZD1222 COVID-19 vaccine. Study-wide points: Researchers took repertoire samples only after the peak T cell response had come. Among vaccine-associated CD4 TCRs, coverage spanned spike, with dominance at 160-218 and 743-854.

The TCR comes from an adult in good health. Specimen: peripheral blood, collected on day 0 of AZD1222 vaccination. This rearrangement joins TRBV6-6 to TRBJ2-7, with 13 bases matching TRBD2. The CDR3 region has the DNA TGTGCCAGCAGGACCCCTTGGACTAGCGGGAGTTACGAGCAGTACTTC. Translating it yields CASRTPWTSGSYEQYF.